This record looks at one TCR beta chain sequence and its context. The antigen is not known. This sample is part of a study of T cells in Graves' hyperthyroidism and ophthalmopathy. Study-wide results and caveats: Among clonotypes expanded in thyroid above 0.001, most were also found in blood.

TCR beta CDR3 regions were amplified from RNA. First-round RT-PCR with HTBI primers amplified the TCR CDR3 region. TCRdb re-analysed the multiplex PCR reads in MiXCR, keeping a single row per CDR3 protein. The data contain about 600,000 distinct CDR3 sequences, 14% of them singletons. Germline V CDR1 and CDR2: SGHNT, YYREEE (reference sequence). The CDR3 has 14 residues. V was clipped by 4 bases and J by 4 bases, with 13 bases between them. Uncontrolled infection, other autoimmune disease, pregnancy and lactation each barred patients from inclusion. Out of approximately 10 ml of fresh peripheral blood came the PBMCs.

This chain joins TRBV5-4 and TRBJ2-3; D possibly matches TRBD1 or TRBD2 (5 bases each). The sequence came from a woman younger than 30 with Graves' ophthalmopathy. Sequencing was performed on blood. CDR3 sequence (DNA): TGTGCCAGCAGCCCGTGGGGGTCCTCAGATACGCAGTATTTT. Residues: CASSPWGSSDTQYF. The full variable domain, completed using reference TRBV5-4 and TRBJ2-3, is ETGVTQSPTHLIKTRGQQVTLRCSSQSGHNTVSWYQQALGQGPQFIFQYYREEENGRGNFPPRFSGLQFPNYSSELNVNALELDDSALYLCASSPWGSSDTQYFGPGTRLTVL.